The 8 T cell receptor beta chains below were found in one sample sequenced in a study of shared clonotypes between healthy human individuals. Measured with immunoSEQ multiplex PCR; TCRdb has only the in-frame clones, and not every one. The repertoire holds around 1.1 million clones, with 78% as singletons. The sequencing input was memory CD4+ T cells from PBMCs. Regarding subset: CD45RA-negative fraction. These TCRs come from a man between 18 and 29 years old in good health. Some clones in this sample may be carry-over from other donors' samples.

The chain joins TRBV2 to TRBJ2-5; D gene ambiguous. The CDR3 covers 15 residues. V was clipped by 7 bases and J by 3 bases, with 18 bases between them. Germline-derived CDR1 and CDR2 are SNHLY and FYNNEI. CDR3 coding DNA: TGTGCCAGCACCTCAATGGCAGACCTCAAAGAGACCCAGTACTTC. Its protein is CASTSMADLKETQYF.

The count of this clone is one. The V and J genes are TRBV6-5 and TRBJ2-5; D is perhaps TRBD1 (6 bases). V dropped 5 bases and J dropped 1 base, with 8 bases sitting between them. The CDR3 spans 13 residues. In germline, CDR1 is MNHEY, CDR2 SVGAGI. CDR3 in DNA: TGTGCCAGCAGTCGGACAGTCCAAGAGACCCAGTACTTC. Residues: CASSRTVQETQYF.

This chain joins TRBV7-9 and TRBJ2-7; D unresolved. Germline loops: CDR1 SEHNR, CDR2 FQNEAQ (reference sequence). With 6 bases removed from V and 6 bases from J, the gap between germline ends came to 12 bases. The CDR3 loop spans 12 amino acids. The CDR3 protein is CASRNDWAEQYF. As DNA, the CDR3 is TGTGCCAGCAGAAATGACTGGGCCGAGCAGTACTTC.

Written as DNA, the CDR3 is TGCGCCAGCAGCCAAGATGCAACGGGCTCCTACGAGCAGTACTTC. Protein sequence: CASSQDATGSYEQYF. J is TRBJ2-7 and V is TRBV4-3; D not resolved. Germline assignment: CDR1 LGHNA and CDR2 YSLEER. Trimming left V 0 bases short and J 0 bases short, with 9 bases between. The CDR3 is 15 amino acids.

The table lists this clone with a count of one. The V call is TRBV6-5, the J call TRBJ1-5; the match to TRBD1 covers 10 bases. The germline V gene encodes CDR1 MNHEY and CDR2 SVGAGI. The CDR3 contains 15 residues. The V gene end was trimmed by 5 bases and the J gene end by 4 bases; junction bases not matched to a gene: 5. The CDR3, as DNA: TGTGCCAGCAGTCTCCGACAGGGGGCGAATCAGCCCCAGCATTTT. Translated, it gives CASSLRQGANQPQHF.

The chain combines TRBV5-1 with TRBJ1-1; unclear D gene. The V end lost 4 bases, the J end lost 0 bases, and 10 bases lay between the germline ends. This CDR3 has 14 residues. Germline assignment: CDR1 SGHRS and CDR2 YFSETQ. CDR3 sequence: CASSTGGLNTEAFF. The CDR3 DNA is TGCGCCAGCAGCACCGGCGGGCTGAACACTGAAGCTTTCTTT.

V is TRBV5-4 and J is TRBJ2-2, with 13 nucleotides matching TRBD2. The CDR3 sequence is 16 residues long. The V gene end was trimmed by 3 bases and the J gene end by 4 bases; junction bases not matched to a gene: 3. Germline V gene lookup returns CDR1 SGHNT and CDR2 YYREEE (reference sequence). The CDR3 loop reads CASSSTSGRVTGELFF. The CDR3 bases are TGTGCCAGCAGCTCTACTAGCGGGAGGGTCACCGGGGAGCTGTTTTTT.

The V gene is TRBV5-1, the J gene TRBJ1-1, with 7 bases lining up with TRBD1. The germline V gene encodes CDR1 SGHRS and CDR2 YFSETQ. The CDR3 runs 16 residues. V lost 3 bases, J lost 1 base, and 9 bases stayed unmatched. CDR3 loop: CASSSVPAGGNTEAFF. The DNA for the CDR3 is TGCGCCAGCAGCTCGGTCCCCGCAGGGGGGAACACTGAAGCTTTCTTT.